The 31 T cell receptor beta chains presented below share a single source sample, sequenced in a study of cytomegalovirus exposure and HLA in healthy donors. PCR was performed using 60 Vbeta and 13 Jbeta primers. The repertoire was sequenced with immunoSEQ multiplex PCR; TCRdb's copy has only in-frame clones and lacks some. Here the sample spans about 190,000 clones, 75% to 90% being singletons. Sequences were obtained from PBMCs. The source is a woman between 18 and 30 years old in good health and CMV-seronegative.

V and J are TRBV7-9 and TRBJ2-7; 8 positions match TRBD2. There are 19 residues in the CDR3. V lost 4 bases to trimming and J lost 2 bases; unmatched junction nucleotides: 19. Germline values: CDR1 SEHNR, CDR2 FQNEAQ (reference sequence). The CDR3: CASSSAYGMGPGGPYEQYF. The CDR3 DNA sequence: TGTGCCAGCAGCTCCGCTTATGGGATGGGGCCGGGAGGGCCCTACGAGCAGTACTTC.

This chain links TRBV7-6 with TRBJ2-3; possibly TRBD2 for D (6 bases). Germline assignment: CDR1 SGHVS and CDR2 FNYEAQ. The V and J ends lost 4 bases and 2 bases respectively, with 13 bases between them. The CDR3 consists of 15 residues. The CDR3 DNA is TGTGCCAGCAGCTCGCGGGACTCACACACAGATACGCAGTATTTT. Protein sequence: CASSSRDSHTDTQYF.

The chain is built from TRBV6-6 and TRBJ1-1; a weak D match, TRBD1 (6 bases). The CDR3 spans 14 residues. Germline V lookup: CDR1 MNHNY, CDR2 SVGAGI (reference sequence). The ends were cut back, 0 bases at V and 6 bases at J, with 11 bases in the middle. The CDR3 sequence is CASSYSLGQPEAFF. The CDR3 bases are TGTGCCAGCAGTTACTCGTTAGGACAGCCTGAAGCTTTCTTT.

The genes are TRBV18 and TRBJ1-4, with D perhaps matching TRBD1 (6 bases). Germline V gene data show CDR1 as KGHSH and CDR2 as LQKENI. The V end was cut by 0 bases, the J end by 0 bases, with 8 bases between. The CDR3 consists of 16 residues. The CDR3 DNA reads TGTGCCAGCTCACCACCGGACAGCCCAACTAATGAAAAACTGTTTTTT. Translating it yields CASSPPDSPTNEKLFF.

V is TRBV30 and J is TRBJ1-5; 7 nucleotides agree with TRBD1. Germline CDR1 GTSNPN, CDR2 SVGIG (reference sequence). The CDR3 runs to 15 residues. Trimming at V came to 3 bases and at J to 5 bases, leaving 10 bases not matched to a gene. The CDR3 nucleotides read TGTGCCTGGAGAGCGACAGGGAAACTTCATCAGCCCCAGCATTTT. Amino acids: CAWRATGKLHQPQHF. Variable domain in full (rest from reference TRBV30 and TRBJ1-5): SQTIHQWPATLVQPVGSPLSLECTVEGTSNPNLYWYRQAAGRGLQLLFYSVGIGQISSEVPQNLSASRPQDRQFILSSKKLLLSDSGFYLCAWRATGKLHQPQHFGDGTRLSIL.

The CDR3: CASRNTAGVLYGYTF. Written as DNA, the CDR3 is TGTGCCAGCAGAAATACAGCGGGGGTTTTATATGGCTACACCTTC. The chain combines TRBV28 with TRBJ1-2; possible D gene TRBD1, 5 bases. V lost 6 bases and J 5 bases, leaving 19 bases between the germline ends. Germline loops: CDR1 MDHEN, CDR2 SYDVKM. This CDR3 comprises 15 residues.

The gene calls are TRBV7-9 and TRBJ2-7, with TRBD1 matching 7 bases. V lost 3 bases to trimming and J lost 2 bases; unmatched junction nucleotides: 4. This CDR3 is 14 amino acids long. CDR1 and CDR2 from the germline V gene are SEHNR and FQNEAQ (reference sequence). The CDR3 DNA reads as TGTGCCAGCAGCTTCCAAGGGGGCCCCTACGAGCAGTACTTC. Translated, it gives CASSFQGGPYEQYF.

This rearrangement joins TRBV7-8 to TRBJ1-5; D perhaps matches TRBD1 (5 bases). There are 15 residues in the CDR3. CDR1 and CDR2 from the germline V gene are SGHVS and FQNEAQ. V was pared by 5 bases and J by 6 bases, with 17 bases between. DNA for the CDR3: TGTGCCAGCAGCCTCAGGACGGGGGTAGGTCAGCCCCAGCATTTT. It specifies CASSLRTGVGQPQHF.

DNA for the CDR3: TGTGCCAGCAGCTCGACACTGACACAGGGGAATCAGCCCCAGCATTTT. As protein: CASSSTLTQGNQPQHF. The chain carries TRBV11-2 and TRBJ1-5; TRBD1 matches 7 bases. The CDR3 spans 16 residues. V was clipped by 4 bases and J by 4 bases; unmatched bases: 10. Germline assignment: CDR1 SGHAT and CDR2 FQNNGV.

This chain connects TRBV6-5 to TRBJ2-7; weak D call: TRBD2 (6 bases). The CDR3 contains 15 residues. V was clipped by 2 bases and J by 0 bases, with 11 bases between them. CDR1 is MNHEY and CDR2 is SVGAGI in the germline V gene. The DNA of the CDR3 is TGTGCCAGCAGTTACGGAGCGGGCCTCTCCTACGAGCAGTACTTC. Translated: CASSYGAGLSYEQYF.

The chain recombines TRBV5-6 with TRBJ2-1; TRBD2 matches at 9 bases. Looked up from germline, CDR1 is SGHDT and CDR2 is YYEEEE. J lost 0 bases, V lost 2 bases, and 3 bases had no gene match. The CDR3 is made up of 16 amino acids. The chain's CDR3 is CASSLAGGYSYNEQFF. CDR3 DNA sequence: TGTGCCAGCAGCTTAGCGGGAGGCTACTCCTACAATGAGCAGTTCTTC.

This rearrangement joins TRBV10-3 to TRBJ1-2; unclear D gene. The V end was cut by 6 bases, the J end by 6 bases, with 11 bases between. Per the germline V gene, CDR1 is ENHRY and CDR2 is SYGVKD. The length of the CDR3 is 12 residues. The CDR3 coding sequence is TGTGCCATCAGCGGGTCAGAGGATGGCTACACCTTC. It translates to CAISGSEDGYTF.

J is TRBJ1-2 and V is TRBV5-8, with D perhaps matching TRBD1 (6 bases). The germline gives CDR1 SGHTS, CDR2 YDEGEE. The CDR3 totals 15 residues. V lost 4 bases to trimming and J lost 6 bases, with 19 bases between them. The CDR3 bases are TGTGCCAGCAGCCCGGCGGGCGGGGGCTGGAATGGCTACACCTTC. Translating it yields CASSPAGGGWNGYTF.

V gene TRBV18 combines with J gene TRBJ2-5, with no clear D. Trimming removed 3 bases at V and 1 base at J, with 9 bases between. The CDR3 length is 14 residues. Germline V gene sequence: CDR1 KGHSH, CDR2 LQKENI. CDR3 loop: CASSPSGLQETQYF. The CDR3 DNA reads as TGTGCCAGCTCACCCTCGGGTCTCCAAGAGACCCAGTACTTC.

The rearrangement uses TRBV25-1 and TRBJ2-6; the D is unclear. Germline V gene data show CDR1 as MGHDK and CDR2 as SYGVNS. CDR3 length: 14 residues. V lost 7 bases, J lost 0 bases, and 7 bases lay in between. CDR3 sequence: CASTETSGANVLTF. CDR3 coding DNA: TGTGCCAGCACGGAGACCTCTGGGGCCAACGTCCTGACTTTC.

This chain connects TRBV27 to TRBJ2-1; D remains unclear. Trimming stripped 6 bases from V and 1 base from J, with 7 bases between. Germline V gene data show CDR1 as MNHEY and CDR2 as SMNVEV (reference sequence). The CDR3 is 13 residues long. CDR3 in amino acids: CASRAVSYNEQFF. The DNA of the CDR3 is TGTGCCAGCAGGGCTGTGTCCTACAATGAGCAGTTCTTC.

This clone occurred a few times. This chain connects TRBV7-7 to TRBJ2-1; TRBD1 aligns across 9 bases. Germline V CDR1 and CDR2: SSHAT, FNYEAQ (reference sequence). Trimming cost V 5 bases and J 10 bases; bases outside gene matches: 6. The CDR3 loop spans 13 amino acids. CDR3 loop: CASSIDRGEEQFF. DNA for the CDR3: TGTGCCAGCAGCATCGACAGGGGGGAAGAGCAGTTCTTC.

The chain has TRBV9 and TRBJ2-7; 9 bases align to TRBD1. Germline V gene sequence: CDR1 SGDLS, CDR2 YYNGEE. This CDR3 is built from 18 residues. J was trimmed by 5 bases and V by 3 bases; bases with no gene match: 18. The CDR3, as DNA: TGTGCCAGCAGCGGTGGACAGGGGCACCTCCCCAGGAAGGACGAGCAGTACTTC. Translation: CASSGGQGHLPRKDEQYF.

The chain joins TRBV2 to TRBJ2-5, with 11 bases lining up with TRBD2. CDR1 and CDR2 (germline): SNHLY, FYNNEI. This CDR3 spans 15 amino acids. V lost 10 bases to trimming and J lost 1 base; unmatched junction nucleotides: 8. The CDR3 sequence: CANKLGTSGQETQYF. Here the CDR3 DNA reads TGTGCCAACAAGTTGGGGACTAGCGGCCAAGAGACCCAGTACTTC.

This clone was observed once. The chain recombines TRBV18 with TRBJ2-5; TRBD1 is a possible D gene (5 bases). This CDR3 is 16 amino acids long. V shed 0 bases and J shed 3 bases, with 14 bases lying between them. Per germline, CDR1 KGHSH and CDR2 LQKENI. CDR3 loop: CASSPPNPGFKETQYF. In nucleotides, the CDR3 is TGTGCCAGCTCACCACCTAACCCAGGGTTTAAAGAGACCCAGTACTTC. Together with reference TRBV18 and TRBJ2-5, the CDR3 gives the full variable domain: NAGVMQNPRHLVRRRGQEARLRCSPMKGHSHVYWYRQLPEEGLKFMVYLQKENIIDESGMPKERFSAEFPKEGPSILRIQQVVRGDSAAYFCASSPPNPGFKETQYFGPGTRLLVL.

The chain employs TRBV6-5 and TRBJ2-1; the D is unclear. The V gene lost 6 bases and the J gene lost 10 bases, with 16 bases spanning the gap. This CDR3 contains 13 residues. Per germline, CDR1 MNHEY and CDR2 SVGAGI. The CDR3 DNA reads TGTGCCAGCAGCCAGACCCCGTGGGCCGAGCAGTTCTTC. Its translation: CASSQTPWAEQFF.

The chain couples TRBV10-3 to TRBJ1-5; the D gene is possibly TRBD1 (5 bases). CDR1 is ENHRY, CDR2 SYGVKD, per germline. V lost 4 bases to trimming and J lost 7 bases, with 17 bases between them. This CDR3 contains 15 residues. CDR3 region: CAISGGRGSEQPQHF. CDR3 in DNA: TGTGCCATCAGTGGTGGGCGGGGCTCGGAGCAGCCCCAGCATTTT.

This clone was seen a single time. The chain links TRBV7-8 to TRBJ2-3; 7 bases are a match to TRBD2. CDR1 is SGHVS, CDR2 FQNEAQ, per germline. The CDR3 loop spans 14 amino acids. With V trimmed by 1 base and J by 4 bases, 2 bases remained unmatched. CDR3 sequence (DNA): TGTGCCAGCAGCTTAGTAGGGAGGGCAGATACGCAGTATTTT. It yields the protein CASSLVGRADTQYF. Using reference TRBV7-8 and TRBJ2-3 for the parts outside the CDR3, the full variable domain is GAGVSQSPRYKVAKRGQDVALRCDPISGHVSLFWYQQALGQGPEFLTYFQNEAQLDKSGLPSDRFFAERPEGSVSTLKIQRTQQEDSAVYLCASSLVGRADTQYFGPGTRLTVL.

The chain uses TRBV5-6 and TRBJ2-7; D uncertain. V lost 4 bases, J lost 5 bases, and 10 bases lay in between. CDR1 is SGHDT and CDR2 is YYEEEE in the germline V gene. This CDR3 comprises 12 residues. The CDR3 protein is CASSVGYNEQYF. In nucleotides, the CDR3 is TGTGCCAGCAGCGTCGGGTATAACGAGCAGTACTTC.

The rearrangement joins TRBV28 to TRBJ2-1; 7 bases fit TRBD2. V shed 2 bases, J shed 7 bases, and the junction held 2 bases outside the gene matches. The CDR3 loop spans 13 amino acids. Germline V lookup: CDR1 MDHEN, CDR2 SYDVKM. The DNA for the CDR3 is TGTGCCAGCAGTTTAGGGGGGGGTAATGAGCAGTTCTTC. The encoded protein is CASSLGGGNEQFF.

The gene calls are TRBV27 and TRBJ2-3; 14 positions agree with TRBD2. The CDR3 runs 18 residues. Germline V gives CDR1 MNHEY, CDR2 SMNVEV (reference sequence). The V and J ends lost 2 bases and 0 bases, in that order; junction bases with no gene match: 4. In DNA, the CDR3 is TGTGCCAGCAGTTTACTGGGACTAGCGGGGGCTAGCACAGATACGCAGTATTTT. Translated, it gives CASSLLGLAGASTDTQYF.

In its sample, this clone was seen once. The chain carries TRBV5-8 and TRBJ2-3, with 7 bases aligning to TRBD1. Germline V gene sequence: CDR1 SGHTS, CDR2 YDEGEE. This CDR3 contains 15 residues. The V segment lost 4 bases and the J segment 0 bases; nucleotides outside the gene matches: 5. The CDR3 region has the DNA TGTGCCAGCAGCACACAGGGGAAAAGCACAGATACGCAGTATTTT. The encoded protein is CASSTQGKSTDTQYF.

This sequence joins TRBV2 and TRBJ1-4; D uncertain. The CDR3 length is 15 residues. The V gene's germline CDR1 is SNHLY and CDR2 FYNNEI. The germline V and J ends were trimmed by 10 bases and 6 bases, with 21 bases remaining between them. The CDR3 nucleotides read TGTGCCACCTCGGGCGGGAGAGCTTACGATGAAAAACTGTTTTTT. It encodes CATSGGRAYDEKLFF.

The chain carries TRBV7-3 and TRBJ2-3; 10 nucleotides align to TRBD2. V dropped 3 bases and J dropped 5; count of bases not matched to a gene: 5. This CDR3 is 15 amino acids long. The germline gives CDR1 SGHTA, CDR2 FQGTGA. CDR3 region: CASSFPLAGEDTQYF. The CDR3, as DNA: TGTGCCAGCAGCTTTCCCCTAGCGGGGGAAGATACGCAGTATTTT.

The DNA of the CDR3 is TGTGCCAGCAGTTACTCGAACCCAGGGGAACAGTACTTC. It codes for CASSYSNPGEQYF. The V and J genes are TRBV6-5 and TRBJ2-7; D is possibly TRBD1 (6 bases). Germline assignment: CDR1 MNHEY and CDR2 SVGAGI. Between the trimmed V and J ends, which lost 0 bases and 10 bases, there was a span of 13 bases. This CDR3 is built from 13 residues.

V is TRBV6-1 and J is TRBJ2-5; 7 positions agree with TRBD1. Germline V CDR1 and CDR2: MNHNS, SASEGT. With V trimmed by 4 bases and J by 2 bases, 7 bases remained unmatched. CDR3 size: 15 residues. The CDR3 DNA reads TGTGCCAGCAGTGCCTGGACAGGAGATCAAGAGACCCAGTACTTC. Residues: CASSAWTGDQETQYF.